This TCR beta chain was sequenced for a study of T-cell memory formation after mild COVID-19. Study at large: Largely donor-specific TCR clusters were found.

The CDR3 contains 15 residues. Germline V gene sequence: CDR1 SGHVS, CDR2 FNYEAQ. The ends were cut back, 5 bases at V and 7 bases at J, with 18 bases in the middle. TCRdb processed the 5' RACE reads anew with MiXCR; each CDR3 protein has one entry. The sample lists around 440,000 distinct CDR3 sequences, 15% to 20% occurring once. This clonotype was detected many times. The antigen remains undetermined. Overall study findings and caveats: The finding that pre-infection memory included some responding clones suggested that cross-reactive memory joined.

Sequencing input: PBMCs or a T cell subset sorted from them (not recorded which). V usage is TRBV7-6 and J usage is TRBJ2-1; maybe TRBD1 (6 bases). The source is an adult woman who had mild COVID-19 (a few samples of this study predate the infection). Cell type and time point are not known. CDR3 region: CASSGTGPRGNEQFF. The DNA for the CDR3 is TGTGCCAGCAGCGGAACAGGGCCCAGGGGAAATGAGCAGTTCTTC. The full variable domain, rest sourced from reference TRBV7-6 and TRBJ2-1, is GAGVSQSPRYKVTKRGQDVALRCDPISGHVSLYWYRQALGQGPEFLTYFNYEAQQDKSGLPNDRFSAERPEGSISTLTIQRTEQRDSAMYRCASSGTGPRGNEQFFGPGTRLTVL.